This T cell receptor beta chain was recovered during a study of graft-versus-host responses after intestinal transplantation. This clone has only one observation. The target antigen is unknown. Intraepithelial lymphocytes and lamina propria lymphocytes were released through processing of graft tissue. Losses at the gene ends were 4 bases for V and 13 bases for J; bases not matched to a gene: 12. The CDR3 is 14 residues long. Germline-derived CDR1 and CDR2 are MGHRA and YSYEKL. Profiled with immunoSEQ multiplex PCR; TCRdb holds only in-frame clones, not every one. The profile shows 35,000 to 40,000 clones, 87% of them singletons. Study-level points and caveats: Recipient marrow showed GvH clones, some seen first in ileum or blood. Elevated graft-versus-host to host-versus-graft clonal ratios in allografts were recorded for patients with graft-donor T cell macrochimerism.

This chain joins TRBV4-1 and TRBJ2-7, with 11 bases fitting TRBD2. This TCR derives from a human patient who received an intestinal transplant, so some T cells may come from the graft donor. Source: ileum tissue, taken approximately 210 days after intestinal transplant. CDR3 DNA sequence: TGCGCCAGCAGCCCGGTTGGGAATAGCGGGAGGGAATACTTC. The encoded protein is CASSPVGNSGREYF.